This T cell receptor beta chain was identified during a study of blood T cell repertoires in COVID-19. At the level of the study: Samples came from the United States, Italy and Spain, spanning acute and convalescent COVID-19. Sources were T cells, B-cell-depleted T cells, or PBMCs; the material itself was cDNA or gDNA.

In the original analysis: Amplifying reference gene primers gave estimates of nucleated cell counts. Profiled with immunoSEQ multiplex PCR; TCRdb holds only in-frame clones, not every one. V and J calls and clone size come straight from that table; D and trimming were deduced from the DNA. The sample shows a few hundred thousand clones, over 75% of them seen only once. The specimen sequenced was peripheral blood. The receptor was derived from a woman aged 55-69 years with acute or convalescent COVID-19.

The CDR3 sequence: CASSQATGFSDTQYF. CDR3 sequence (DNA): TGTGCCAGCAGCCAAGCTACAGGGTTCTCAGATACGCAGTATTTT. The V gene is TRBV14, the J gene TRBJ2-3, with TRBD1 as a possible D gene (6 bases). This CDR3 spans 15 amino acids. Trimming took 1 base from V and 4 from J, leaving 12 bases between them. Germline V lookup: CDR1 SGHDN, CDR2 FVKESK.